These 9 T cell receptor beta chains were all obtained from the same sample, sequenced in a study of T cell clones after liver transplantation. The method was immunoSEQ multiplex PCR; TCRdb's version includes in-frame clones alone and lacks a portion of them. The sample yields approximately 51,000 clones, less than 90% seen once. Specimen: CD8+ T cells from blood, collected 12 months after liver transplant. These receptors were collected from a human patient who received a liver transplant. Certain T cells may be donor cells from the graft.

The chain links TRBV9 to TRBJ2-7; 10 nucleotides line up with TRBD1. This CDR3 region has 16 residues. V gave up 4 bases and J gave up 6 bases; unmatched junction bases: 13. In germline, CDR1 is SGDLS, CDR2 YYNGEE. CDR3 in DNA: TGTGCCAGCAGCCCGGGGACCGGGACAGGGGAAGGCGAGCAGTACTTC. Translated: CASSPGTGTGEGEQYF. Using reference TRBV9 and TRBJ2-7 for the parts outside the CDR3, the full variable domain is DSGVTQTPKHLITATGQRVTLRCSPRSGDLSVYWYQQSLDQGLQFLIQYYNGEERAKGNILERFSAQQFPDLHSELNLSSLELGDSALYFCASSPGTGTGEGEQYFGPGTRLTVT.

The chain recombines TRBV27 with TRBJ1-2, with D hard to call. V lost 5 bases to trimming and J lost 3 bases, with 10 bases between them. Germline CDR1 is MNHEY and CDR2 is SMNVEV (reference sequence). The CDR3 extends over 13 amino acids. CDR3 protein: CASSPSRDYGYTF. DNA for the CDR3: TGTGCCAGCAGTCCCTCAAGAGACTATGGCTACACCTTC.

The chain combines TRBV6-5 with TRBJ1-1; D not resolved. Trimming removed 2 bases at V and 8 bases at J, with 9 bases between. Germline loops: CDR1 MNHEY, CDR2 SVGAGI. The CDR3 length is 12 residues. Here the CDR3 reads CASSYPGREAFF. The CDR3, as DNA: TGTGCCAGCAGTTACCCCGGACGGGAAGCTTTCTTT.

The chain couples TRBV13 to TRBJ1-1; tentatively, D is TRBD1 (6 bases). The CDR3 is 13 amino acids. Trimming took 9 bases from V and 2 from J, leaving 13 bases between them. The germline V gene has CDR1 PRHDT and CDR2 FYEKMQ (reference sequence). This CDR3 reads CASTAGDNTEAFF. CDR3 bases: TGTGCCAGTACGGCAGGGGATAACACTGAAGCTTTCTTT.

V gene TRBV5-6 combines with J gene TRBJ1-5; no reliable D call. Germline V gene data show CDR1 as SGHDT and CDR2 as YYEEEE. This CDR3 contains 14 residues. Trimming removed 5 bases at V and 0 bases at J, with 9 bases between. The DNA for the CDR3 is TGTGCCAGCAGGGGATGGGGTAGCAATCAGCCCCAGCATTTT. Its translation is CASRGWGSNQPQHF. The full variable domain, its missing parts supplied by reference TRBV5-6 and TRBJ1-5, is DAGVTQSPTHLIKTRGQQVTLRCSPKSGHDTVSWYQQALGQGPQFIFQYYEEEERQRGNFPDRFSGHQFPNYSSELNVNALLLGDSALYLCASRGWGSNQPQHFGDGTRLSIL.

This chain uses TRBV28 with TRBJ2-3, with TRBD2 as a possible D gene (6 bases). V dropped 2 bases and J dropped 1 base, with 13 bases sitting between them. Germline CDR1 is MDHEN and CDR2 is SYDVKM. The CDR3 loop spans 16 amino acids. The CDR3: CASSLAGGAGTDTQYF. CDR3 sequence (DNA): TGTGCCAGCAGTTTAGCTGGCGGGGCGGGCACAGATACGCAGTATTTT.

This chain uses TRBV27 with TRBJ2-1; D call uncertain. V gave up 1 base and J gave up 0 bases, with 13 bases separating them. The CDR3 covers 17 residues. Germline-derived CDR1 and CDR2 are MNHEY and SMNVEV (reference sequence). CDR3 amino acids: CASSLFDPGLSYNEQFF. CDR3 DNA: TGTGCCAGCAGTTTATTCGACCCGGGCCTCTCCTACAATGAGCAGTTCTTC.

The rearrangement uses TRBV27 and TRBJ1-2; D is unresolved. Deletions cut 4 bases from V and 6 bases from J, with 18 bases between. CDR3 length equals 15 residues. CDR1 and CDR2 (germline): MNHEY, SMNVEV (reference sequence). CDR3 sequence reads: CASSSKGVDLDGYTF. The CDR3 DNA reads as TGTGCCAGCAGTTCCAAGGGAGTTGATCTGGATGGCTACACCTTC.

The chain combines TRBV2 with TRBJ2-7; possible D gene TRBD2, 6 bases. The CDR3 extends over 14 amino acids. The germline V gene encodes CDR1 SNHLY and CDR2 FYNNEI. Trimming shortened V by 6 bases and J by 4 bases, and 16 bases separated the two germline ends. As DNA, the CDR3 is TGTGCCAGCAGGGAGTGGGGGGAAAGTTACGAGCAGTACTTC. Translated, it gives CASREWGESYEQYF.